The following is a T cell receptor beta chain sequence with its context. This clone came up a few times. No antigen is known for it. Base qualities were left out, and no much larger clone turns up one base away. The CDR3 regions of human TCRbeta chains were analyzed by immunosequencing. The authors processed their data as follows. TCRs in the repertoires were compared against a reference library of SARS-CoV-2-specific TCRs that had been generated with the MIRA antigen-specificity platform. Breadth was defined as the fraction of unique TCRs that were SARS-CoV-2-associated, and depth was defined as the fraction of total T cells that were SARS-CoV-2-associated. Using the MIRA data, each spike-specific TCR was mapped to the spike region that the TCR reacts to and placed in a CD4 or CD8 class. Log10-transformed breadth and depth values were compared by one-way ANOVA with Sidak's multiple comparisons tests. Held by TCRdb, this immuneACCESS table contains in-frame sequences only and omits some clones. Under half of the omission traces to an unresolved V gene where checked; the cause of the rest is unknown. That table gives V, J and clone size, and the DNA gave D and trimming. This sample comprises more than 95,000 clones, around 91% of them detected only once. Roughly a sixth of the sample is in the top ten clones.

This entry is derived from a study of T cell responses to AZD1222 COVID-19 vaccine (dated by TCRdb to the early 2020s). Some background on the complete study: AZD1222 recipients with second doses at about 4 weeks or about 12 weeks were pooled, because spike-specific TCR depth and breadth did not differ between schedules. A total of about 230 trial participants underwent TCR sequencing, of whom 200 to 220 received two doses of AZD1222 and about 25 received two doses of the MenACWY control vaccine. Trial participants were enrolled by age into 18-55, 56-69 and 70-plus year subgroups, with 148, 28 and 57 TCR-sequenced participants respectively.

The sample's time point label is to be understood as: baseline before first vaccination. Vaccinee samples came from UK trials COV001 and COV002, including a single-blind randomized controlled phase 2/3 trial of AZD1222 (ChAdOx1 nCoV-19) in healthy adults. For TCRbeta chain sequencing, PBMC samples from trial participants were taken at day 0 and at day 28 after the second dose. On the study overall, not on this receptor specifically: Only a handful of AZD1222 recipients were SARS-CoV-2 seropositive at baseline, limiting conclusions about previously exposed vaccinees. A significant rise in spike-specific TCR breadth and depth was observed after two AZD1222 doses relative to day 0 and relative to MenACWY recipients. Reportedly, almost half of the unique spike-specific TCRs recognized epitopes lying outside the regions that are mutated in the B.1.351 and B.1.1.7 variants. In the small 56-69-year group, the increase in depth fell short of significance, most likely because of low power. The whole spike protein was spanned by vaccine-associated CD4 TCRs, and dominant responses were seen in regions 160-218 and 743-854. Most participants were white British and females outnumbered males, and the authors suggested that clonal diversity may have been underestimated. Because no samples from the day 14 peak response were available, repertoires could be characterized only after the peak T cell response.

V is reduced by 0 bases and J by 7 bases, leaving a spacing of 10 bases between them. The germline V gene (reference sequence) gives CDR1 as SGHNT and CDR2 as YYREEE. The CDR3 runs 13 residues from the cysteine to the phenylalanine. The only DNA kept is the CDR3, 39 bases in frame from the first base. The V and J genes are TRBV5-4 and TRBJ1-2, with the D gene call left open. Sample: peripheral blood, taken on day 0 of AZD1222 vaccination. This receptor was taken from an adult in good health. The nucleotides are TGTGCCAGCAGCTTGGAGTGGGTGTTTGGCTACACCTTC. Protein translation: CASSLEWVFGYTF.